This T cell receptor (beta chain) is drawn from a study of control samples from healthy donors and cancer patients. The CDR3 sequence is 14 residues long. Germline V lookup: CDR1 MNHEY, CDR2 SVGAGI. V shed 5 bases, J shed 5 bases, and the junction held 6 bases outside the gene matches. Assay used: immunoSEQ multiplex PCR; TCRdb lists only in-frame clones, some missing. The sample carries roughly 54,000 clones, almost 96% recorded once. The specimen sequenced was blood. The chain has TRBV6-5 and TRBJ1-1, with 9 bases fitting TRBD1. This receptor was identified in a woman aged 25 to 39 in good health. The CDR3 here is CASSTRQGGTEAFF. The CDR3 DNA reads as TGTGCCAGCAGTACCAGACAGGGGGGGACTGAAGCTTTCTTT.